This T cell receptor beta chain was recorded in a study of blood T cell repertoires in COVID-19. Study-level information: Sites across the United States, Italy and Spain contributed samples from acute and convalescent COVID-19.

The CDR3 length is 16 residues. V was clipped by 5 bases and J by 1 base, with 17 bases between them. CDR1 and CDR2 (germline): SGHVS, FNYEAQ. The protocol was immunoSEQ multiplex PCR, while the TCRdb copy is restricted to in-frame clones and leaves out a portion. This table holds 150,000 to 200,000 clones, 88% found once. J is TRBJ1-1 and V is TRBV7-6; D unclear. Sequences were obtained from PBMCs or T cells enriched from blood (not recorded which). The source of this sequence is a woman aged 18-29 years who had recovered from COVID-19. CDR3 loop: CASSPGWAAGNTEAFF. For the CDR3, the DNA is TGTGCCAGCAGCCCTGGGTGGGCCGCGGGGAACACTGAAGCTTTCTTT.